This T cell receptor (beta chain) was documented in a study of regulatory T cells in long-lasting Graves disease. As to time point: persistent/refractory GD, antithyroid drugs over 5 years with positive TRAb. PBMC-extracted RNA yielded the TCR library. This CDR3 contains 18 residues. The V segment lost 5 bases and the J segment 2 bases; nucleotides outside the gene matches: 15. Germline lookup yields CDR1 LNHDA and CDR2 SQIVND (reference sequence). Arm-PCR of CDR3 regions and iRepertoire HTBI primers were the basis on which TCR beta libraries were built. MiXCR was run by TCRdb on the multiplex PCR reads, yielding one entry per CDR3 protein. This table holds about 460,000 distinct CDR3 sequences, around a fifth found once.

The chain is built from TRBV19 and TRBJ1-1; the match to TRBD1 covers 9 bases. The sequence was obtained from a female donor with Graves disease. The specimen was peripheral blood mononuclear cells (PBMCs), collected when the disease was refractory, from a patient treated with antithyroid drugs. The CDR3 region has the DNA TGTGCCAGTAGTCCATATCCGGGACAGGGCTCGAAAAACACTGAAGCTTTCTTT. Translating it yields CASSPYPGQGSKNTEAFF.